This TCR beta chain was identified during a study of blood T cell repertoires in COVID-19. About the research overall: The origin of the acute and convalescent COVID-19 samples was the United States, Italy and Spain. PBMCs, B-cell-depleted T cells, or T cells provided the cDNA or gDNA that made up the material.

CDR3 length: 14 amino acids. J gave up 1 base and V 11 bases, and 9 bases lay outside the gene matches. Germline V gives CDR1 SNHLY, CDR2 FYNNEI. In the original analysis: Reference gene primer amplification in the assay estimated nucleated cell counts. Some clones are missing from TCRdb's copy, which holds only in-frame ones; the method was immunoSEQ multiplex PCR. V and J calls and clone size are as listed in that table; D and trimming were resolved from the DNA. Of 55,000 to 80,000 clones detected, over 65% appear once; the ten largest clones hold over 15%. Sample: peripheral blood. This rearrangement joins TRBV2 to TRBJ2-3, with TRBD1 identical over 7 bases. The sequence came from a woman of 80 years or more with acute or convalescent COVID-19. The CDR3 sequence: CAGSDRRGTDTQYF. The CDR3 DNA is TGTGCCGGTTCGGACAGGCGGGGCACAGATACGCAGTATTTT.